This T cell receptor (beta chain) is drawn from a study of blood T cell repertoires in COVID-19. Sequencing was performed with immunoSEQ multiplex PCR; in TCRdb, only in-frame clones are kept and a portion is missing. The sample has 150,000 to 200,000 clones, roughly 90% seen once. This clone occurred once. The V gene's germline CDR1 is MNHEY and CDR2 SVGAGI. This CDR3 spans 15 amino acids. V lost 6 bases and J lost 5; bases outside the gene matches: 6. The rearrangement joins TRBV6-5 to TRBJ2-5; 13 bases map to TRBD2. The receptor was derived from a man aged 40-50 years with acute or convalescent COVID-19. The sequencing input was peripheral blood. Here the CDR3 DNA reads TGTGCCAGCAGAACTAGCGGGGGGGCCTGGGAGACCCAGTACTTC. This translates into CASRTSGGAWETQYF.